Listed below are T cell receptor beta chains from one sample, sequenced in a study of radiation and T cells in renal cell carcinoma. Clones were read by immunoSEQ multiplex PCR, and TCRdb kept only the in-frame ones, dropping some. The sample lists tens of thousands of clones; 80% were seen once. Material: blood, obtained from a patient whose treatment included radiotherapy and nephrectomy. The receptor source for this set is a woman aged 70-85 years with renal cell carcinoma. Both conserved end residues are part of each CDR3. The D gene is left open where the match is weak. The listing skips clone size in some rows; elsewhere it reads once, few, many or a size class.

D gene,J gene,V gene,clone size,CDR3 DNA,CDR3 protein
TRBD2,TRBJ2-3,TRBV6-5,.,TGTGCCAGCAGTTACGGGACTAGCAGGAATACGCAGTATTTT,CASSYGTSRNTQYF
TRBD2,TRBJ2-5,TRBV10-1,.,TGCGCCAGCAGTGATAGTAGCGGGGGGAAAGAGACCCAGTACTTC,CASSDSSGGKETQYF
.,TRBJ2-7,TRBV28,.,TGTGCCAGCAGTTTATTCGGTCGTTACGAGCAGTACTTC,CASSLFGRYEQYF
TRBD1,TRBJ1-4,TRBV2,.,TGTGCCAGCAGCCCCAGGGGGAGTCGCTTATCCGAAAAACTGTTTTTT,CASSPRGSRLSEKLFF
TRBD1,TRBJ1-4,TRBV4-3,.,TGCGCCAGCAGCCAAGATGGGATCACAGGGGGAGATGAAAAACTGTTTTTT,CASSQDGITGGDEKLFF
.,TRBJ2-1,TRBV2,.,TGTGCCAGCAGTGTGGACGCGGGGCCCTACAATGAGCAGTTCTTC,CASSVDAGPYNEQFF
.,TRBJ2-4,TRBV6-5,.,TGTGCCAGCAGTTACTCCGGAGTAGAAAATTTGGACATTCAGTACTTC,CASSYSGVENLDIQYF
TRBD1,TRBJ1-1,TRBV11-2,.,TGTGCCAGCAGCTACAACAGGGGACGGGGGAACACTGAAGCTTTCTTT,CASSYNRGRGNTEAFF
TRBD1,TRBJ1-2,TRBV7-9,.,TGTGCCAGCAGCTCCAGCGACAGGGTAGCGAATGGCTACACCTTC,CASSSSDRVANGYTF
TRBD1,TRBJ1-2,TRBV5-1,.,TGCGCCAGCAGCCGACAGGGGGCAGGCAGTGGCTACACCTTC,CASSRQGAGSGYTF
.,TRBJ2-2,TRBV19,.,TGTGCCAGTACCTTAGGGGGAATAGGCACCGGGGAGCTGTTTTTT,CASTLGGIGTGELFF
TRBD2,TRBJ2-1,TRBV5-1,.,TGCGCCAGCAGCGTAGCGGGGGGAAGCTCCTACAATGAGCAGTTCTTC,CASSVAGGSSYNEQFF
.,TRBJ1-1,TRBV5-1,few,TGCGCCAGCAGCTTGGATCGGGACCAAACGGTCTTT,CASSLDRDQTVF
.,TRBJ2-5,TRBV7-2,.,TGTGCCAGCAGCTTAGGAGGCGCCGGGAAAGAGACCCAGTACTTC,CASSLGGAGKETQYF
TRBD2,TRBJ2-1,TRBV5-4,few,TGTGCCAGCAGCTTGGATTCTAGCGGGGGCCACAATGAGCAGTTCTTC,CASSLDSSGGHNEQFF
TRBD1,TRBJ2-7,TRBV27,.,TGTGCCAGCAGTCCAACACGGGACAGCACCTACGAGCAGTACTTC,CASSPTRDSTYEQYF
.,TRBJ1-1,TRBV6-6,.,TGTGCCAGCATCAACCGCAGGGGAACCACTGAAGCTTTCTTT,CASINRRGTTEAFF
.,TRBJ2-7,TRBV6-1,.,TGTGCCAGCACAACTGGCTCCTACGAGCAGTACTTC,CASTTGSYEQYF
.,TRBJ1-3,TRBV4-1,.,TGCGCCAGCAGCCAACTGGAGGTTAGGGAAACCATATATTTT,CASSQLEVRETIYF
TRBD2,TRBJ2-7,TRBV7-9,.,TGTGCCAGCAGCTTTAGCGGGGGCCGCTACGAGCAGTACTTC,CASSFSGGRYEQYF
.,TRBJ2-5,TRBV6-1,.,TGTGCCAGCAGTTCCTTCTCGGAGACCCAGTACTTC,CASSSFSETQYF
.,TRBJ2-5,TRBV7-9,once,TGTGCCAGCAGCCTACCGGGTCCTCAAGAGACCCAGTACTTC,CASSLPGPQETQYF
TRBD2,TRBJ2-7,TRBV5-4,.,TGTGCCAGCAGCTTGGGAGGGACTAGCGGGATAGAGCAGTACTTC,CASSLGGTSGIEQYF
.,TRBJ1-1,TRBV25-1,.,TGTGCCAGCAGCTATAGGACAGAGCACATTAATTCGAACACTGAAGCTTTCTTT,CASSYRTEHINSNTEAFF
.,TRBJ2-1,TRBV29-1,.,TGCAGCGTTGAATGGACTCCCGGCCTGTTGGCTGAGCAGTTCTTC,CSVEWTPGLLAEQFF
TRBD1,TRBJ2-7,TRBV27,.,TGTGCCAGCAGTTCCTCGGGACAGGGGGGCTACGAGCAGTACTTC,CASSSSGQGGYEQYF
TRBD1,TRBJ1-2,TRBV5-6,.,TGTGCCAGCAGCCGTTCCCGGAGGGGGCAACGGGGCTACACCTTC,CASSRSRRGQRGYTF
TRBD1,TRBJ1-2,TRBV7-7,.,TGTGCCAGCAGCTTAGTGTCGGGACAGCCTAATGGCTACACCTTC,CASSLVSGQPNGYTF
.,TRBJ2-2,TRBV2,.,TGTGCCAGCAGTCTAGGGAACACCGGGGAGCTGTTTTTT,CASSLGNTGELFF